These 20 T cell receptor beta chains share one sample of origin, sequenced in a study of T cell responses to AZD1222 COVID-19 vaccine. Sequencing used immunoSEQ multiplex PCR; TCRdb keeps in-frame clones, though not all of them. This sample has roughly 110,000 clones, with roughly 90% found just once. Sample: peripheral blood, taken 28 days after the second AZD1222 dose. The receptor set was obtained from an adult who received the AZD1222 COVID-19 vaccine.

The J gene is TRBJ1-1, the V gene TRBV4-1; D is unresolved. Germline CDR1 is MGHRA and CDR2 is YSYEKL. This CDR3 is built from 13 residues. V was cut by 3 bases and J by 6 bases, with 11 bases left in between. Written as DNA, the CDR3 is TGCGCCAGCAGCCAGGAAGAGGGTTCTGAAGCTTTCTTT. Protein: CASSQEEGSEAFF.

The V call is TRBV30, the J call TRBJ1-2; maybe TRBD1 (6 bases). Looked up from germline, CDR1 is GTSNPN and CDR2 is SVGIG (reference sequence). V shed 8 bases and J shed 8 bases, with 18 bases lying between them. The CDR3 extends over 12 amino acids. The CDR3 loop is CARPSEGGGYTF. The CDR3 DNA reads TGTGCCCGACCATCCGAGGGGGGCGGCTACACCTTC.

The J gene is TRBJ2-1, the V gene TRBV7-9, with TRBD2 as a possible D gene (7 bases). Trimming pared 5 bases from V and 4 bases from J, leaving 15 bases between. Germline-derived CDR1 and CDR2 are SEHNR and FQNEAQ (reference sequence). The CDR3 has 15 amino acids. CDR3 coding DNA: TGTGCCAGCAGCGGTAGGGGGGGAGATTACAATGAGCAGTTCTTC. Translation: CASSGRGGDYNEQFF. The variable domain in full, completed from reference TRBV7-9 and TRBJ2-1, reads DTGVSQNPRHKITKRGQNVTFRCDPISEHNRLYWYRQTLGQGPEFLTYFQNEAQLEKSRLLSDRFSAERPKGSFSTLEIQRTEQGDSAMYLCASSGRGGDYNEQFFGPGTRLTVL.

This clone was detected once. The chain couples TRBV5-1 to TRBJ1-1; D gene uncertain. Trimming removed 5 bases from V and 4 bases from J, with 12 bases in between. Germline V gives CDR1 SGHRS, CDR2 YFSETQ. This CDR3 contains 13 residues. CDR3 nucleotide sequence: TGCGCCAGCAGGGGTGCAGGCCCCACTGAAGCTTTCTTT. The encoded protein is CASRGAGPTEAFF.

This chain uses TRBV7-2 with TRBJ1-2; D is possibly TRBD1 (6 bases). The V end was cut by 4 bases, the J end by 8 bases, with 20 bases between. CDR3 size: 15 residues. Germline loops: CDR1 SGHTA, CDR2 FQGNSA. CDR3 region: CASSSGTPKAGGYTF. In DNA, the CDR3 is TGTGCCAGCAGCTCTGGGACACCTAAGGCGGGAGGCTACACCTTC.

The chain recombines TRBV2 with TRBJ1-5, with 10 bases lining up with TRBD1. J lost 4 bases, V lost 6 bases, and 6 bases had no gene match. The CDR3 is made up of 15 amino acids. In germline, CDR1 is SNHLY, CDR2 FYNNEI. This chain's CDR3 is CASRGQGGGNQPQHF. CDR3 DNA: TGTGCCAGCAGAGGACAGGGGGGTGGAAATCAGCCCCAGCATTTT.

The chain is built from TRBV7-9 and TRBJ1-6, with D tentatively TRBD1 (5 bases). Germline CDR1 and CDR2: SEHNR and FQNEAQ (reference sequence). The CDR3 is made up of 15 amino acids. Trimming removed 5 bases from V and 4 bases from J, with 12 bases in between. DNA for the CDR3: TGTGCCAGCAGCCCGGGGACGGGTTATAATTCACCCCTCCACTTT. This codes for CASSPGTGYNSPLHF.

The V gene is TRBV4-1, the J gene TRBJ2-7, with D perhaps matching TRBD2 (6 bases). Per the germline V gene, CDR1 is MGHRA and CDR2 is YSYEKL. CDR3 size: 14 residues. V lost 4 bases, J lost 3 bases, and 13 bases lay in between. CDR3 sequence: CASSPRAGSYEQYF. Written as DNA, the CDR3 is TGCGCCAGCAGCCCCCGCGCCGGGAGCTACGAGCAGTACTTC.

The chain combines TRBV4-1 with TRBJ2-3, with 7 bases matching TRBD1. V gave up 1 base and J gave up 0 bases; unmatched junction bases: 10. Per the germline V gene, CDR1 is MGHRA and CDR2 is YSYEKL. The length of the CDR3 is 18 residues. The CDR3 here is CASSQGERGGLSTDTQYF. CDR3 nucleotide sequence: TGCGCCAGCAGCCAAGGAGAGCGAGGGGGCCTTAGCACAGATACGCAGTATTTT.

The chain couples TRBV5-1 to TRBJ2-3, with unresolved D. V lost 0 bases and J lost 2, with 10 bases in between. The CDR3 loop spans 15 amino acids. CDR1 and CDR2 (germline): SGHRS, YFSETQ. CDR3 sequence: CASSLDNTYTDTQYF. The DNA of the CDR3 is TGCGCCAGCAGCTTGGATAACACGTACACAGATACGCAGTATTTT.

The chain employs TRBV6-2 or TRBV6-3 and TRBJ1-5; 7 bases align to TRBD1. Germline V gene lookup returns CDR1 MNHEY and CDR2 SVGEGT. V trimming: 0 bases; J trimming: 4 bases; junction bases outside the gene matches: 0. This CDR3 region has 14 residues. The CDR3: CASSYSQGNQPQHF. The CDR3 DNA reads as TGTGCCAGCAGTTACTCACAGGGGAATCAGCCCCAGCATTTT.

Only one count was recorded for this clone. The gene calls are TRBV19 and TRBJ1-2; D is perhaps TRBD1 (5 bases). The CDR3 consists of 14 residues. The V end lost 3 bases, the J end lost 4 bases, and 12 bases lay between the germline ends. From germline, CDR1 is LNHDA and CDR2 SQIVND (reference sequence). CDR3 loop: CASSIGGLGYGYTF. The CDR3, as DNA: TGTGCCAGTAGTATTGGGGGTTTGGGCTATGGCTACACCTTC.

V usage is TRBV19 and J usage is TRBJ1-5; D ambiguous. The germline gives CDR1 LNHDA, CDR2 SQIVND (reference sequence). Trimming stripped 3 bases from V and 4 bases from J, with 10 bases between. This CDR3 is built from 14 residues. The chain's CDR3 is CASSIYQDNQPQHF. The CDR3 DNA follows: TGTGCCAGTAGTATTTACCAGGATAATCAGCCCCAGCATTTT.

The V gene is TRBV7-2, the J gene TRBJ1-1, with D uncertain. CDR1 and CDR2 (germline): SGHTA, FQGNSA. The CDR3 runs 13 residues. V was clipped by 3 bases and J by 1 base, with 6 bases between them. The CDR3 here is CASSFGPNTEAFF. CDR3 DNA sequence: TGTGCCAGCAGCTTCGGACCGAACACTGAAGCTTTCTTT.

This rearrangement joins TRBV15 to TRBJ1-1, with D possibly TRBD1 on 6 matching bases. The CDR3 spans 17 residues. V dropped 4 bases and J dropped 0 bases, with 18 bases sitting between them. Germline loops: CDR1 LNHNV, CDR2 YYDKDF (reference sequence). This chain's CDR3 is CATSTPRTATLNTEAFF. DNA for the CDR3: TGTGCCACCAGCACTCCGAGGACAGCTACCTTGAACACTGAAGCTTTCTTT.

This clone appeared a single time. This chain links TRBV19 with TRBJ1-3; D is ambiguous. Trimming removed 5 bases from V and 3 bases from J, with 14 bases in between. This CDR3 is 15 amino acids long. The germline V gene has CDR1 LNHDA and CDR2 SQIVND (reference sequence). CDR3 amino acids: CASSAEGGVGNTIYF. The CDR3 DNA sequence: TGTGCCAGTAGTGCCGAAGGAGGCGTTGGAAACACCATATATTTT.

The chain carries TRBV7-2 and TRBJ1-4, with a possible D match to TRBD1 (5 bases). The CDR3 runs 14 residues. Germline V lookup: CDR1 SGHTA, CDR2 FQGNSA. V dropped 2 bases and J dropped 7 bases, with 11 bases sitting between them. Written as DNA, the CDR3 is TGTGCCAGCAGCTTAAGGGTCGGGGGTGAAAAACTGTTTTTT. As protein: CASSLRVGGEKLFF. Supplemented by reference TRBV7-2 and TRBJ1-4, the full variable domain reads GAGVSQSPSNKVTEKGKDVELRCDPISGHTALYWYRQSLGQGLEFLIYFQGNSAPDKSGLPSDRFSAERTGGSVSTLTIQRTQQEDSAVYLCASSLRVGGEKLFFGSGTQLSVL.

The chain employs TRBV7-3 and TRBJ2-2; 9 nucleotides agree with TRBD2. V lost 2 bases and J lost 5; bases outside the gene matches: 6. CDR3 length: 16 residues. The germline gives CDR1 SGHTA, CDR2 FQGTGA. DNA of the CDR3: TGTGCCAGCAGCTTAGGGGTAGCGGGAGCGACCGGGGAGCTGTTTTTT. This encodes CASSLGVAGATGELFF.

The CDR3 region has the DNA TGTGCCAGCTCACCGGGGGTTGGCCTTTACGAGCAGTACTTC. This encodes CASSPGVGLYEQYF. V gene TRBV18 combines with J gene TRBJ2-7; TRBD1 or TRBD2 may be the D gene (5 bases each). This CDR3 comprises 14 residues. Trimming shortened V by 3 bases and J by 4 bases, and 13 bases separated the two germline ends. The germline gives CDR1 KGHSH, CDR2 LQKENI.

This chain uses TRBV6-2 or TRBV6-3 with TRBJ2-7, with TRBD2 matching over 8 bases. The ends lost 5 bases at V and 2 bases at J; junction bases unmatched: 11. The CDR3 has 16 amino acids. Germline CDR1 reads MNHEY; CDR2 reads SVGEGT. The CDR3 sequence: CASSDPRLALTYEQYF. CDR3 in DNA: TGTGCCAGCAGTGACCCGAGACTAGCGCTAACCTACGAGCAGTACTTC.